This entry lists 12 T cell receptor beta chains sequenced from one sample in a study of blood T cell repertoires in COVID-19. The protocol was immunoSEQ multiplex PCR, while the TCRdb copy is restricted to in-frame clones and leaves out a portion. The profile shows 100,000 to 130,000 clones, just over 85% of them singletons. Sequencing was carried out using peripheral blood. These receptors came from a human donor in a cohort sampled during active COVID-19.

The table lists this clone with a count of one. The V gene is TRBV24-1, the J gene TRBJ2-3, with a weak D call TRBD2 (6 bases). The V gene's germline CDR1 is KGHDR and CDR2 SFDVKD. The V gene lost 6 bases and the J gene lost 0 bases, with 9 bases spanning the gap. The CDR3 runs to 14 residues. CDR3 bases: TGTGCCACCAGTAGGAGGGGTAGCACAGATACGCAGTATTTT. It encodes CATSRRGSTDTQYF.

The chain links TRBV24-1 to TRBJ2-3; 11 bases match TRBD1. This CDR3 is 14 amino acids long. CDR1 is KGHDR and CDR2 is SFDVKD in the germline V gene. The trim removed 8 bases at V and 3 bases at J, leaving 3 bases unmatched. CDR3 amino acids: CATIGQGATDTQYF. The CDR3 DNA reads as TGTGCCACCATTGGACAGGGGGCGACAGATACGCAGTATTTT.

This clone was seen many times. The V and J genes are TRBV6-6 and TRBJ2-7; D is possibly TRBD2 (5 bases). CDR3 length: 14 amino acids. Germline CDR1 reads MNHNY; CDR2 reads SVGAGI (reference sequence). The V end was cut by 2 bases, the J end by 3 bases, with 11 bases between. In DNA form, the CDR3 reads TGTGCCAGCAGTTACGAGGTGGGAGTCTACGAGCAGTACTTC. Translating it yields CASSYEVGVYEQYF.

This rearrangement joins TRBV9 to TRBJ2-1; 9 positions agree with TRBD2. With 5 bases clipped from V and 4 bases from J, the junction kept 7 bases outside the gene matches. Per germline, CDR1 SGDLS and CDR2 YYNGEE. The CDR3 is 15 amino acids. CDR3 amino acids: CASSARREGYNEQFF. CDR3 in DNA: TGTGCCAGCAGTGCCAGGCGGGAGGGTTACAATGAGCAGTTCTTC.

In its sample, this clone was seen a few times. The chain links TRBV7-9 to TRBJ2-7, with a weak D call TRBD1 (6 bases). Germline V CDR1 and CDR2: SEHNR, FQNEAQ (reference sequence). This CDR3 contains 18 residues. V was clipped by 1 base and J by 0 bases, with 19 bases between them. The CDR3: CASSLGPPDRLLSYEQYF. DNA for the CDR3: TGTGCCAGCAGCTTAGGCCCCCCGGACAGACTCCTCTCCTACGAGCAGTACTTC. The full variable domain, completed using reference TRBV7-9 and TRBJ2-7, is DTGVSQNPRHKITKRGQNVTFRCDPISEHNRLYWYRQTLGQGPEFLTYFQNEAQLEKSRLLSDRFSAERPKGSFSTLEIQRTEQGDSAMYLCASSLGPPDRLLSYEQYFGPGTRLTVT.

The rearrangement links TRBV9 to TRBJ2-3, with no clear D. The CDR3 loop spans 16 amino acids. CDR1 SGDLS and CDR2 YYNGEE come from the germline V gene. The V gene lost 0 bases and the J gene lost 0 bases, with 11 bases spanning the gap. In DNA form, the CDR3 reads TGTGCCAGCAGCGTAGGGTTTACTTCTAGCACAGATACGCAGTATTTT. It encodes CASSVGFTSSTDTQYF.

This clone was observed once. The chain uses TRBV11-2 and TRBJ1-2; possibly TRBD1 for D (6 bases). CDR1 SGHAT and CDR2 FQNNGV come from the germline V gene. Trimming cost V 0 bases and J 6 bases, with 23 bases left between them. The CDR3 has 18 residues. The CDR3 reads CASSLEGGGVYQPDGYTF. The CDR3 DNA reads TGTGCCAGCAGCTTAGAGGGGGGGGGCGTATACCAACCCGATGGCTACACCTTC.

The chain has TRBV5-1 and TRBJ1-3; D is undetermined. The V gene lost 7 bases and the J gene lost 0 bases, with 8 bases spanning the gap. The CDR3 is made up of 13 amino acids. Germline loops: CDR1 SGHRS, CDR2 YFSETQ. CDR3 nucleotides: TGCGCCAGCGGACTATCCTCTGGAAACACCATATATTTT. The encoded protein is CASGLSSGNTIYF. Full variable domain (rest looked up from reference TRBV5-1 and TRBJ1-3): KAGVTQTPRYLIKTRGQQVTLSCSPISGHRSVSWYQQTPGQGLQFLFEYFSETQRNKGNFPGRFSGRQFSNSRSEMNVSTLELGDSALYLCASGLSSGNTIYFGEGSWLTVV.

This clone was found once. The chain recombines TRBV3-1 (or the pseudogene TRBV3-2) with TRBJ2-5; TRBD2 agrees at 9 bases. Germline CDR1 is LGHDT and CDR2 is YNNKEL (reference sequence). The CDR3 is 18 amino acids. After removal of 3 bases from V and 2 bases from J, the junction contained 13 bases not matched to a gene. CDR3 amino acids: CASSHPLGLAGPQETQYF. CDR3 in DNA: TGTGCCAGCAGCCATCCCCTAGGCCTAGCGGGGCCTCAAGAGACCCAGTACTTC.

J is TRBJ2-1 and V is TRBV11-2; TRBD2 matches 15 bases. With V trimmed by 5 bases and J by 9 bases, 8 bases remained unmatched. The CDR3 extends over 16 amino acids. Germline V gene sequence: CDR1 SGHAT, CDR2 FQNNGV. In DNA, the CDR3 is TGTGCCAGCAGCACCCGGACTAGCGGGAGGGCCTCTGAGCAGTTCTTC. It specifies CASSTRTSGRASEQFF. Based on the CDR3 plus reference TRBV11-2 and TRBJ2-1, the full variable domain is EAGVAQSPRYKIIEKRQSVAFWCNPISGHATLYWYQQILGQGPKLLIQFQNNGVVDDSQLPKDRFSAERLKGVDSTLKIQPAKLEDSAVYLCASSTRTSGRASEQFFGPGTRLTVL.

This clone has only a few counts. The genes are TRBV5-1 and TRBJ2-1; D gene ambiguous. The germline gives CDR1 SGHRS, CDR2 YFSETQ. Trimming took off 0 bases at V and 5 bases at J, with 9 bases between the two ends. The CDR3 is 14 residues long. The CDR3 bases are TGCGCCAGCAGCTTGGCCGCAGATAACAATGAGCAGTTCTTC. Encoded protein: CASSLAADNNEQFF.

The chain employs TRBV4-1 and TRBJ2-7, with a tentative D call TRBD2 (6 bases). The V gene lost 2 bases and the J gene lost 5 bases, with 19 bases spanning the gap. CDR1 is MGHRA, CDR2 YSYEKL, per germline. The CDR3 is made up of 16 amino acids. Written as DNA, the CDR3 is TGCGCCAGCAGCCAACTCGCGGGACCCCTCAAGAACGAGCAGTACTTC. It encodes CASSQLAGPLKNEQYF.